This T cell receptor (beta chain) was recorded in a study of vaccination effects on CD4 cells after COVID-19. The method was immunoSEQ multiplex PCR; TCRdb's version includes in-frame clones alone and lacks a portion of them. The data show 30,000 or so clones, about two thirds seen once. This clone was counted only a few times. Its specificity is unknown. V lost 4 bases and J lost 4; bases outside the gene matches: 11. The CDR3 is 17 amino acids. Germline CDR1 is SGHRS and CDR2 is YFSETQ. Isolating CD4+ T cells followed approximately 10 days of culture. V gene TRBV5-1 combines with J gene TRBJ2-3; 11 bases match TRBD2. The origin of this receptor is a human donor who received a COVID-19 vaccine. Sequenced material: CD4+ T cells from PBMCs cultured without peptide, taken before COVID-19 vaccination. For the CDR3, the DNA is TGCGCCAGCAGCATAGGGACAGCGACTAGCGGGGCAGATACGCAGTATTTT. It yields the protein CASSIGTATSGADTQYF.